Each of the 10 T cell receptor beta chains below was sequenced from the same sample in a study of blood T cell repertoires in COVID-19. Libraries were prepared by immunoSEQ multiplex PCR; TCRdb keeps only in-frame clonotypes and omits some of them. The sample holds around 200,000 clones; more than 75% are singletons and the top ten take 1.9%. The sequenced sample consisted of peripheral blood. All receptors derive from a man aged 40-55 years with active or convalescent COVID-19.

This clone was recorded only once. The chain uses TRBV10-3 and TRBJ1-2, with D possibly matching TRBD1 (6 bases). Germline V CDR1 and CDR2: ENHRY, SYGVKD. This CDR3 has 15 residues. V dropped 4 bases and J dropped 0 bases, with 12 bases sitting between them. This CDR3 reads CAISGLTGTNYGYTF. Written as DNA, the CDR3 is TGTGCCATCAGTGGACTTACAGGGACTAACTATGGCTACACCTTC.

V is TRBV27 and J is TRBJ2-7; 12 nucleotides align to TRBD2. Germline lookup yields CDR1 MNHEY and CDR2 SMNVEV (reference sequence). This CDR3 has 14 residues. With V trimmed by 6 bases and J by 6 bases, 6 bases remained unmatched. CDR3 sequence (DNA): TGTGCCAGCAGGGGACTAGCGGGCTTGGGCGAGCAGTACTTC. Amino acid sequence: CASRGLAGLGEQYF.

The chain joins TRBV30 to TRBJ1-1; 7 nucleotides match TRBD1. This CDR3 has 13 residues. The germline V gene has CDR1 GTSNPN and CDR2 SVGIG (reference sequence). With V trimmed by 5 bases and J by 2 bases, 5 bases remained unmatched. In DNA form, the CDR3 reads TGTGCCTGGGGATTAGGGGGCAACACTGAAGCTTTCTTT. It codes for CAWGLGGNTEAFF.

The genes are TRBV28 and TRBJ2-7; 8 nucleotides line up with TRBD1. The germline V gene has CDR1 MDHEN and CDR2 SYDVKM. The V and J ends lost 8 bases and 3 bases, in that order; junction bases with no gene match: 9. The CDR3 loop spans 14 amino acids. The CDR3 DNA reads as TGTGCCAGCGCCGAGGGACAGGTAAACTACGAGCAGTACTTC. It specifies CASAEGQVNYEQYF.

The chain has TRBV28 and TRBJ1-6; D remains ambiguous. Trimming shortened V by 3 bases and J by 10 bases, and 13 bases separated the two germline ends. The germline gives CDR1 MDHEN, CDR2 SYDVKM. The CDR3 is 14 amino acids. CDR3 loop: CASSFGRSRSPLHF. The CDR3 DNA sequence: TGTGCCAGCAGTTTTGGGAGGTCTAGGTCACCCCTCCACTTT.

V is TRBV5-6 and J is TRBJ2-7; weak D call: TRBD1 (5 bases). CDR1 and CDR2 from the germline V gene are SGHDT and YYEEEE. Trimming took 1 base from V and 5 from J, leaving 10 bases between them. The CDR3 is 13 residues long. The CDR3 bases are TGTGCCAGCAGCTTGCAGGGCTCGAACGAGCAGTACTTC. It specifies CASSLQGSNEQYF.

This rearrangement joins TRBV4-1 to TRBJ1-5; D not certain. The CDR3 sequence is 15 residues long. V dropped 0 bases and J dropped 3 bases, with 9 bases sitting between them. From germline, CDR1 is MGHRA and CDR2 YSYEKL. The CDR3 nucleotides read TGCGCCAGCAGCCAAGAAATGGGCTACAATCAGCCCCAGCATTTT. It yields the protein CASSQEMGYNQPQHF.

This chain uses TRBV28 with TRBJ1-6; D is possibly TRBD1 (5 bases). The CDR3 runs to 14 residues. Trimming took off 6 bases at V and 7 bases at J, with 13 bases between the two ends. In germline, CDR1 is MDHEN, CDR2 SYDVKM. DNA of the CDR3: TGTGCCAGCAGGCCTCAGGGCTGGAATTCACCCCTCCACTTT. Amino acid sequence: CASRPQGWNSPLHF. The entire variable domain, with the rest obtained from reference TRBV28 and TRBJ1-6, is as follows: DVKVTQSSRYLVKRTGEKVFLECVQDMDHENMFWYRQDPGLGLRLIYFSYDVKMKEKGDIPEGYSVSREKKERFSLILESASTNQTSMYLCASRPQGWNSPLHFGNGTRLTVT.

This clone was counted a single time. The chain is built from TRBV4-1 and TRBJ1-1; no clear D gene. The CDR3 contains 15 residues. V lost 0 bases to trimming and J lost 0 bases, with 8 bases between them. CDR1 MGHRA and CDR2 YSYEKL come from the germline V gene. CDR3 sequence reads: CASSQDGLLNTEAFF. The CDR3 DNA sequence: TGCGCCAGCAGCCAAGATGGACTGTTGAACACTGAAGCTTTCTTT.

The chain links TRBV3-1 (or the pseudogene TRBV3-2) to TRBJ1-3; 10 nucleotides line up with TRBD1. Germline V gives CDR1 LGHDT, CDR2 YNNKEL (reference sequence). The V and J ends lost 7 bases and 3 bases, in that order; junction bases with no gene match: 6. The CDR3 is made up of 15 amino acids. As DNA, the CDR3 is TGTGCCAGCAAACGGGACAGGGGCGGTGGAAACACCATATATTTT. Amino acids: CASKRDRGGGNTIYF.